Each of the 28 T cell receptor beta chains below was sequenced from the same sample in a study of T-cell reconstitution after alpha-beta-depleted transplantation in children. Molecular barcoding with unique molecular identifiers was used for the TCRbeta library. TCRdb called the PCR reads again in MiXCR, with one record for every CDR3 protein. The data contain around 580,000 distinct CDR3 sequences, around 23% of them singletons. The starting material was PBMCs, mostly from graft donor cells, obtained 360 days after TCRalphabeta/CD19-depleted stem cell transplant. These receptors originate from a boy less than two years old who had a stem cell transplant for acute myeloid leukemia, so the T cells may come from the graft donor.

This clonotype occurred a few times. The chain is built from TRBV11-2 and TRBJ2-3; D gene ambiguous. Germline V gene data show CDR1 as SGHAT and CDR2 as FQNNGV. Trimming stripped 1 base from V and 4 bases from J, with 12 bases between. The length of the CDR3 is 15 residues. This CDR3 is CASSLGQAPADTQYF. In DNA, the CDR3 is TGTGCCAGCAGCTTAGGGCAGGCTCCGGCAGATACGCAGTATTTT.

This clonotype was observed at least ten times. The chain couples TRBV7-6 to TRBJ2-1; 8 positions agree with TRBD2. The length of the CDR3 is 16 residues. With 0 bases clipped from V and 5 bases from J, the junction kept 6 bases outside the gene matches. Germline CDR1 is SGHVS and CDR2 is FNYEAQ. CDR3 sequence reads: CASSLAGAGADNEQFF. For the CDR3, the DNA is TGTGCCAGCAGCTTAGCGGGAGCGGGGGCCGACAATGAGCAGTTCTTC.

The chain employs TRBV28 and TRBJ2-1; possible D gene TRBD1, 6 bases. Germline V gene data show CDR1 as MDHEN and CDR2 as SYDVKM. This CDR3 has 16 residues. Trimming cost V 4 bases and J 4 bases, with 17 bases left between them. The CDR3 region has the DNA TGTGCCAGCAGTTCAACTCAGGGGTTCCCTTACAATGAGCAGTTCTTC. Translation: CASSSTQGFPYNEQFF.

The V gene is TRBV7-8, the J gene TRBJ2-3; D ambiguous. Germline CDR1 and CDR2: SGHVS and FQNEAQ. This CDR3 spans 15 amino acids. V dropped 5 bases and J dropped 0 bases, with 12 bases sitting between them. The CDR3 bases are TGTGCCAGCAGCGCTGAGCCGGACAGCACAGATACGCAGTATTTT. Amino acids: CASSAEPDSTDTQYF.

The V gene is TRBV15, the J gene TRBJ2-5, with a weak D call TRBD1 (5 bases). The V and J ends lost 1 base and 2 bases respectively, with 8 bases between them. The germline CDR1 and CDR2 sequences are LNHNV and YYDKDF (reference sequence). This CDR3 is built from 14 residues. CDR3 region: CATSRGQSQETQYF. The CDR3 region has the DNA TGTGCCACCAGCAGAGGACAGTCGCAAGAGACCCAGTACTTC.

This clonotype appeared once. This may arise from a read error, as a much more abundant clone is one base away. As the CDR3 is not closed by the conserved phenylalanine or tryptophan, this likely results from a read error. The V and J genes are TRBV28 and TRBJ1-4; D gene unclear. CDR1 is MDHEN, CDR2 SYDVKM, per germline. The V end was cut by 10 bases, the J end by 8 bases, with 14 bases between. CDR3 length: 12 residues. The CDR3 sequence: CATAEVGEKLFY. The CDR3 DNA follows: TGTGCCACCGCGGAGGTGGGCGAAAAACTGTTTTAT.

This rearrangement joins TRBV20-1 to TRBJ2-1; D is ambiguous. The CDR3 sequence is 15 residues long. V gave up 1 base and J gave up 0 bases, with 10 bases separating them. Germline CDR1 DFQATT, CDR2 SNEGSKA (reference sequence). DNA of the CDR3: TGCAGTGCTAGAGGCTCCAGCAGCTCCTACAATGAGCAGTTCTTC. Translated: CSARGSSSSYNEQFF.

This clonotype was observed at least ten times. The gene calls are TRBV20-1 and TRBJ1-1, with D hard to call. The CDR3 extends over 11 amino acids. Trimming took off 3 bases at V and 7 bases at J, with 9 bases between the two ends. The germline V gene encodes CDR1 DFQATT and CDR2 SNEGSKA (reference sequence). The CDR3 loop is CSARERDEAFF. DNA of the CDR3: TGCAGTGCTAGGGAACGGGATGAAGCTTTCTTT.

This clonotype has a handful of counts. V is TRBV29-1 and J is TRBJ2-5; TRBD1 aligns across 8 bases. V shed 4 bases and J 0 bases; nucleotides not matched to a gene: 4. CDR3 length: 14 residues. Germline-derived CDR1 and CDR2 are SQVTM and ANQGSEA. CDR3 DNA: TGCAGCGTTGGGTGGACAGGGTACCAAGAGACCCAGTACTTC. As protein: CSVGWTGYQETQYF.

The chain combines TRBV6-2 or TRBV6-3 with TRBJ2-1, with 9 bases matching TRBD2. The CDR3 is 13 amino acids. Trimming removed 7 bases from V and 8 bases from J; junction bases left unmatched: 6. Germline V gives CDR1 MNHEY, CDR2 SVGEGT. In nucleotides, the CDR3 is TGTGCCAGCAAAGCTAGCGGGGTGGATGAGCAGTTCTTC. Amino acids: CASKASGVDEQFF.

This clonotype has more than one count but fewer than ten. The chain combines TRBV13 with TRBJ2-1, with 8 bases fitting TRBD2. Germline values: CDR1 PRHDT, CDR2 FYEKMQ (reference sequence). The CDR3 totals 16 residues. V lost 0 bases to trimming and J lost 4 bases; unmatched junction nucleotides: 5. The CDR3 region is CASSLGSGGRYNEQFF. CDR3 coding DNA: TGTGCCAGCAGCTTAGGAAGCGGGGGCAGATACAATGAGCAGTTCTTC.

The genes are TRBV24-1 and TRBJ2-7, with D possibly TRBD2 on 5 matching bases. Trimming took 1 base from V and 7 from J, leaving 10 bases between them. This CDR3 is built from 13 residues. CDR1 is KGHDR and CDR2 is SFDVKD in the germline V gene. CDR3 nucleotides: TGTGCCACCAGTGATTTTGCCAGCGGAGAGCAGTACTTC. It encodes CATSDFASGEQYF.

This clonotype came up a few times. This chain uses TRBV7-2 with TRBJ2-7, with D tentatively TRBD2 (5 bases). The CDR3 extends over 13 amino acids. Germline V gene data show CDR1 as SGHTA and CDR2 as FQGNSA. The ends were cut back, 5 bases at V and 3 bases at J, with 11 bases in the middle. The CDR3 loop is CASSPPGFYEQYF. In DNA, the CDR3 is TGTGCCAGCAGCCCACCGGGGTTCTACGAGCAGTACTTC.

This chain uses TRBV3-1 with TRBJ1-5; unclear D gene. The CDR3 spans 16 residues. Trimming took off 4 bases at V and 1 base at J, with 14 bases between the two ends. Per the germline V gene, CDR1 is LGHDT and CDR2 is YNNKEL (reference sequence). In DNA form, the CDR3 reads TGTGCCAGCAGCCTCCCGAGAGGTGTGAGCAATCAGCCCCAGCATTTT. Translating gives CASSLPRGVSNQPQHF. Supplemented by reference TRBV3-1 and TRBJ1-5, the full variable domain reads DTAVSQTPKYLVTQMGNDKSIKCEQNLGHDTMYWYKQDSKKFLKIMFSYNNKELIINETVPNRFSPKSPDKAHLNLHINSLELGDSAVYFCASSLPRGVSNQPQHFGDGTRLSIL.

This clonotype has more than one count but fewer than ten. The V gene is TRBV9, the J gene TRBJ2-6, with no clear D. The germline V and J ends were trimmed by 4 bases and 1 base, with 9 bases remaining between them. In germline, CDR1 is SGDLS, CDR2 YYNGEE. The CDR3 is 15 amino acids. The CDR3 sequence is CASSPSPSGANVLTF. The CDR3 nucleotides are TGTGCCAGCAGCCCCTCCCCTTCTGGGGCCAACGTCCTGACTTTC. The whole variable domain, remainder taken from reference TRBV9 and TRBJ2-6, is DSGVTQTPKHLITATGQRVTLRCSPRSGDLSVYWYQQSLDQGLQFLIQYYNGEERAKGNILERFSAQQFPDLHSELNLSSLELGDSALYFCASSPSPSGANVLTFGAGSRLTVL.

This clonotype was observed at least ten times. The chain recombines TRBV10-3 with TRBJ2-2, with 13 nucleotides matching TRBD2. V was pared by 6 bases and J by 7 bases, with 8 bases of the junction left unmatched. This CDR3 contains 16 residues. CDR1 and CDR2 from the germline V gene are ENHRY and SYGVKD. CDR3 DNA sequence: TGTGCCATCAGCCCCGGACTAGCGGGGGACCTCGGGGAGCTGTTTTTT. It codes for CAISPGLAGDLGELFF.

This rearrangement joins TRBV29-1 to TRBJ2-1; D not certain. Germline V gene lookup returns CDR1 SQVTM and CDR2 ANQGSEA. This CDR3 has 12 residues. V was trimmed by 2 bases and J by 0 bases, leaving 2 bases between them. The CDR3 region has the DNA TGCAGCGTTGAATTCTCCTACAATGAGCAGTTCTTC. It codes for CSVEFSYNEQFF.

This chain joins TRBV12-3 or TRBV12-4 and TRBJ1-1; TRBD1 is a possible D gene (6 bases). Trimming removed 2 bases from V and 5 bases from J, with 12 bases in between. This CDR3 has 14 amino acids. The CDR3 is CASSLWGAGTEAFF. The DNA of the CDR3 is TGTGCCAGCAGTTTATGGGGGGCTGGTACTGAAGCTTTCTTT.

In its sample, this clonotype was seen a few times. The J gene is TRBJ2-1, the V gene TRBV29-1; D is perhaps TRBD2 (5 bases). The CDR3 runs 12 residues. Germline CDR1 SQVTM, CDR2 ANQGSEA. Trimming took 2 bases from V and 9 from J, leaving 11 bases between them. CDR3 nucleotide sequence: TGCAGCGTTGAACGGGGTTACGGTGAGCAGTTCTTC. Translated: CSVERGYGEQFF.

V usage is TRBV4-3 and J usage is TRBJ1-1; 8 positions agree with TRBD1. This CDR3 is 15 amino acids long. V lost 0 bases, J lost 1 base, and 1 base stayed unmatched. Germline CDR1 and CDR2: LGHNA and YSLEER. The CDR3 DNA reads as TGCGCCAGCAGCCAAGACCAGGGGGCGAACACTGAAGCTTTCTTT. This codes for CASSQDQGANTEAFF.

The V and J genes are TRBV20-1 and TRBJ1-1; 11 nucleotides match TRBD1. The V and J ends lost 6 bases and 0 bases, in that order; junction bases with no gene match: 6. The CDR3 is made up of 15 amino acids. Per the germline V gene, CDR1 is DFQATT and CDR2 is SNEGSKA (reference sequence). CDR3 loop: CSARTGGLMNTEAFF. Written as DNA, the CDR3 is TGCAGTGCGCGGACAGGGGGCCTCATGAACACTGAAGCTTTCTTT.

This clonotype was seen a handful of times. The chain couples TRBV6-2 or TRBV6-3 to TRBJ2-2; no clear D. V lost 4 bases to trimming and J lost 8 bases, with 5 bases between them. The CDR3 is 11 amino acids. CDR1 is MNHEY and CDR2 is SVGEGT in the germline V gene. The CDR3 sequence is CASSSRGELFF. CDR3 bases: TGTGCCAGCAGTTCTAGGGGGGAGCTGTTTTTT.

This clonotype was found many times. This chain uses TRBV10-3 with TRBJ2-7; D is possibly TRBD1 (7 bases). Germline V gene data show CDR1 as ENHRY and CDR2 as SYGVKD. The V end was cut by 0 bases, the J end by 3 bases, with 12 bases between. This CDR3 region has 15 residues. In DNA, the CDR3 is TGTGCCATCAGTGAGTCGCGGGACAGCCACTACGAGCAGTACTTC. Protein sequence: CAISESRDSHYEQYF.

There are a few counts of this clonotype. The chain combines TRBV28 with TRBJ2-7, with D hard to call. Germline V CDR1 and CDR2: MDHEN, SYDVKM. CDR3 length equals 13 residues. Trimming cost V 3 bases and J 7 bases, with 13 bases left between them. CDR3 sequence (DNA): TGTGCCAGCAGTTTTGCCCGGTTGGGGGAGCAGTACGTC. Translating it yields CASSFARLGEQYV.

This chain joins TRBV9 and TRBJ2-7; D gene unclear. Germline-derived CDR1 and CDR2 are SGDLS and YYNGEE. The germline V and J ends were trimmed by 0 bases and 1 base, with 8 bases remaining between them. The CDR3 contains 14 residues. This CDR3 is CASSVGDKSYEQYF. The CDR3 DNA reads as TGTGCCAGCAGCGTAGGAGACAAGTCCTACGAGCAGTACTTC.

This chain joins TRBV25-1 and TRBJ2-3; no reliable D call. CDR3 size: 15 residues. V lost 4 bases to trimming and J lost 2 bases, with 13 bases between them. Germline V lookup: CDR1 MGHDK, CDR2 SYGVNS. The CDR3, as DNA: TGTGCCAGCAGTGTCCCAGGAACAAACACAGATACGCAGTATTTT. This sequence encodes CASSVPGTNTDTQYF.

This clonotype was seen a few times. This chain uses TRBV20-1 with TRBJ2-3; the match to TRBD2 covers 9 bases. Per the germline V gene, CDR1 is DFQATT and CDR2 is SNEGSKA (reference sequence). V shed 4 bases and J 1 base; nucleotides not matched to a gene: 6. The CDR3 loop spans 15 amino acids. The CDR3 DNA reads as TGCAGTGCTACTAGCGGGACCTGGGGCACAGATACGCAGTATTTT. Protein product: CSATSGTWGTDTQYF.

This clonotype was observed a few times. The chain combines TRBV25-1 with TRBJ2-6; 9 bases map to TRBD1. The CDR3 covers 19 residues. Germline loops: CDR1 MGHDK, CDR2 SYGVNS. V lost 0 bases to trimming and J lost 0 bases; unmatched junction nucleotides: 6. CDR3 sequence reads: CASSEYKGQGISGANVLTF. CDR3 bases: TGTGCCAGCAGTGAATATAAGGGACAGGGAATCTCTGGGGCCAACGTCCTGACTTTC.